This T cell receptor (beta chain) comes out of a study of shared clonotypes between healthy human individuals. An assay was performed, and its level was deep. An even split of each subset's genomic DNA across several immunoSEQ plates was performed. Data came from immunoSEQ multiplex PCR; TCRdb stores just in-frame clones and leaves some out. Found here are more than 2 million clones, 90% to 95% of them singletons; the top ten hold more than 0.1%. The V end was cut by 0 bases, the J end by 3 bases, with 11 bases between. Germline V CDR1 and CDR2: ENHRY, SYGVKD. CDR3 length: 16 amino acids. This clone was detected only once. Every donor, a Caucasian adult, lived in Nashville, Tennessee.

The specimen sequenced was naive CD4+ T cells sorted from blood. The subset: CD45RA+ positively selected. The chain combines TRBV10-3 with TRBJ2-2; no clear D. This TCR came from a man aged 18 to 29 in good health. This chain's CDR3 is CAISESRPGDTGELFF. CDR3 in DNA: TGTGCCATCAGTGAGTCACGACCTGGGGACACCGGGGAGCTGTTTTTT.